This T cell receptor beta chain emerged from a study of vaccination effects on CD4 cells after COVID-19. Across the whole study: Each participant received a vaccine that was either BNT162b2 or mRNA-1273, given as two doses. Study observations and caveats: Convalescents' post-vaccine spike-reactive clones were mainly new, vaccine-induced.

For this clone: Its antigen is undetermined.

Trimming took 5 bases from V and 5 from J, leaving 13 bases between them. This CDR3 spans 15 amino acids. Germline assignment: CDR1 SGHNT and CDR2 YENEEA. Sequencing followed a ViraFEST assay step that expanded antigen-specific CD4+ T cells with viral peptide pools. Culture lasted 10 days before CD4+ T cell isolation. Sometime from March through December 2020, the person acquired a SARS-CoV-2 infection that PCR confirmed. PBMC cultures contained about 1.9 million cells per well, 9 to 10 IU/ml IL-2 and roughly 10 ug/ml peptides. It was on days 3 and 7 that half the medium was replaced with IL-2 medium. Libraries were prepared by immunoSEQ multiplex PCR; TCRdb keeps only in-frame clonotypes and omits some of them. The sample consists of fewer than 30,000 clones, about four fifths of them appearing once.

The rearrangement links TRBV11-3 to TRBJ1-6; possible D gene TRBD1, 5 bases. The sequencing used CD4+ T cells from PBMCs cultured with HCoV-NL63 spike peptides, collected before COVID-19 vaccination. The receptor comes from a human donor who had a prior SARS-CoV-2 infection. The CDR3 reads CASSGAGTHNSPLHF. CDR3 nucleotide sequence: TGTGCCAGCAGCGGGGCCGGGACCCATAATTCACCCCTCCACTTT.